The 4 T cell receptor beta chains listed next were all sequenced from one sample in a study of blood T cells in healthy people across ages. Alongside a J-beta primer mix, a sample-barcoded 5' primer served in a second PCR lasting about 7 to 11 cycles. Using its own MiXCR run on the 5' RACE reads, TCRdb lists one record per CDR3 protein. The sample carries about 1 million distinct CDR3 sequences, more than 40% recorded once. The specimen was blood. The receptors stem from a woman in her fifties or sixties in good health.

The gene calls are TRBV28 and TRBJ2-7; D remains unclear. Germline-derived CDR1 and CDR2 are MDHEN and SYDVKM. This CDR3 is built from 13 residues. V lost 6 bases and J lost 2, with 11 bases in between. CDR3 DNA: TGTGCCAGCAGAGTTAGTGAGACCTACGAGCAGTACTTC. It is translated as CASRVSETYEQYF.

V usage is TRBV6-2 or TRBV6-3 and J usage is TRBJ2-1; TRBD2 matches 7 bases. This CDR3 is built from 11 residues. The V gene's germline CDR1 is MNHEY and CDR2 SVGEGT. The trim removed 10 bases at V and 6 bases at J, leaving 3 bases unmatched. DNA for the CDR3: TGTGCCACCACTAGCGTCAATGAGCAGTTCTTC. As protein: CATTSVNEQFF.

The chain recombines TRBV7-2 with TRBJ2-5, with no clear D. The V gene's germline CDR1 is SGHTA and CDR2 FQGNSA. The V and J ends lost 1 base and 5 bases respectively, with 8 bases between them. This CDR3 spans 13 amino acids. CDR3 protein: CASSLDPLETQYF. CDR3 DNA sequence: TGTGCCAGCAGCTTAGACCCCCTCGAGACCCAGTACTTC. Full variable domain (rest looked up from reference TRBV7-2 and TRBJ2-5): GAGVSQSPSNKVTEKGKDVELRCDPISGHTALYWYRQSLGQGLEFLIYFQGNSAPDKSGLPSDRFSAERTGGSVSTLTIQRTQQEDSAVYLCASSLDPLETQYFGPGTRLLVL.

The rearrangement links TRBV20-1 to TRBJ2-7; 10 bases line up with TRBD2. This CDR3 has 15 residues. V shed 5 bases, J shed 7 bases, and the junction held 14 bases outside the gene matches. Germline V CDR1 and CDR2: DFQATT, SNEGSKA (reference sequence). Here the CDR3 reads CSAGVSGRDLREQYF. CDR3 DNA sequence: TGCAGTGCTGGAGTAAGCGGGAGGGACCTCCGGGAGCAGTACTTC.